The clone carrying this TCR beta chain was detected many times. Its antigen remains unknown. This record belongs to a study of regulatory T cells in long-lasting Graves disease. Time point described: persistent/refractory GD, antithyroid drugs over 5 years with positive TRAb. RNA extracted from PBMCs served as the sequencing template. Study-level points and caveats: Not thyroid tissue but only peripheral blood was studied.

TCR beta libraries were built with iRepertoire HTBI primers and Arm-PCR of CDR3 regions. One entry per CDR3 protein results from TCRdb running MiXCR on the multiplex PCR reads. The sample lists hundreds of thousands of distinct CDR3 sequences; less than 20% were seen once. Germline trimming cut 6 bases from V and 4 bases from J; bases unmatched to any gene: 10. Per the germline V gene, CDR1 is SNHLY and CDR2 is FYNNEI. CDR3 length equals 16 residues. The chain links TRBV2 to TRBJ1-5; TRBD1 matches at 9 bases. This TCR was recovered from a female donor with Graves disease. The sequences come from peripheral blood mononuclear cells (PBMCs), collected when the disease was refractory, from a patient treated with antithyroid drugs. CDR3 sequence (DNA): TGTGCCAGCAGAACATTACAGGGGGCGCGGAATCAGCCCCAGCATTTT. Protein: CASRTLQGARNQPQHF. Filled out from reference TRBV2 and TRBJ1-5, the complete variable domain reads EPEVTQTPSHQVTQMGQEVILRCVPISNHLYFYWYRQILGQKVEFLVSFYNNEISEKSEIFDDQFSVERPDGSNFTLKIRSTKLEDSAMYFCASRTLQGARNQPQHFGDGTRLSIL.